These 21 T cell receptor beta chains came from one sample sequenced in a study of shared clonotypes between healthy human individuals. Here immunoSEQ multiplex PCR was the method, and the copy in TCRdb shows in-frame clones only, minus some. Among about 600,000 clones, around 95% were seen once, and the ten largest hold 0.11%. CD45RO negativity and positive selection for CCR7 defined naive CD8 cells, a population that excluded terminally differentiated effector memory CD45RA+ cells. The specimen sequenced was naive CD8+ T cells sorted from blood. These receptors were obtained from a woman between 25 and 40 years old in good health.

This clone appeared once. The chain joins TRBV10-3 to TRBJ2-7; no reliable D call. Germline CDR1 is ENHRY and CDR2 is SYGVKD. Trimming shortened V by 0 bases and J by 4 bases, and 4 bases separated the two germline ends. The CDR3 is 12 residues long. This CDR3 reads CAISESKYEQYF. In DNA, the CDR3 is TGTGCCATCAGTGAGTCGAAGTACGAGCAGTACTTC.

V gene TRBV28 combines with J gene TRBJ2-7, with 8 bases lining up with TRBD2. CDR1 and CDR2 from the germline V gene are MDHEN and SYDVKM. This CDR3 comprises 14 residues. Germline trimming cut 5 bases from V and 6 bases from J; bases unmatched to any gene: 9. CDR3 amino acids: CASSRSGTVGEQYF. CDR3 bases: TGTGCCAGCAGTCGTAGCGGGACGGTTGGCGAGCAGTACTTC.

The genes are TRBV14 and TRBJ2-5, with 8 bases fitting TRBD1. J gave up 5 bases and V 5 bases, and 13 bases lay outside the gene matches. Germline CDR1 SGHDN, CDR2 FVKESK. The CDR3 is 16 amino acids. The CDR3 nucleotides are TGTGCCAGCAGCTCCCGGACAGGGATCAAATCGGAGACCCAGTACTTC. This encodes CASSSRTGIKSETQYF.

In nucleotides, the CDR3 is TGTGCCAGCAGCTTAGCCGGAGGGCCTACCTACGAGCAGTACTTC. Its protein is CASSLAGGPTYEQYF. J is TRBJ2-7 and V is TRBV7-8; D is possibly TRBD2 (6 bases). Trimming removed 0 bases from V and 2 bases from J, with 11 bases in between. The CDR3 has 15 residues. The germline gives CDR1 SGHVS, CDR2 FQNEAQ.

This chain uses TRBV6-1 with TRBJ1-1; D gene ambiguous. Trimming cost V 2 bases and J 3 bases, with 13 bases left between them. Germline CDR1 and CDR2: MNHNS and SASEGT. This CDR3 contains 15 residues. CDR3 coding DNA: TGTGCCAGCAGTGAAATAGCGGGGTTGGACACTGAAGCTTTCTTT. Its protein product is CASSEIAGLDTEAFF.

CDR3 region: CASSSWDSSYNEQFF. The DNA for the CDR3 is TGTGCCAGCAGCTCGTGGGACAGCTCCTACAATGAGCAGTTCTTC. The rearrangement links TRBV7-9 to TRBJ2-1; 7 nucleotides match TRBD1. Germline lookup yields CDR1 SEHNR and CDR2 FQNEAQ (reference sequence). This CDR3 is built from 15 residues. With 4 bases clipped from V and 0 bases from J, the junction kept 3 bases outside the gene matches.

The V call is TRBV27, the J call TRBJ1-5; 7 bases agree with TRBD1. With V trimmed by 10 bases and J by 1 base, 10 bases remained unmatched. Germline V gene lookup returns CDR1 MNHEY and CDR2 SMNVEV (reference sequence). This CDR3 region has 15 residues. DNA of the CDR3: TGTGCCACAATCGGAAGGGGGCTCAGCAATCAGCCCCAGCATTTT. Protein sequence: CATIGRGLSNQPQHF.

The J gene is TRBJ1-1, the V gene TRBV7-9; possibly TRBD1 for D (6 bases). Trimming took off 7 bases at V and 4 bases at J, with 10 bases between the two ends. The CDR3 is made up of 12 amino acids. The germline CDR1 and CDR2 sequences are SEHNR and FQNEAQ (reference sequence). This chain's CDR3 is CASKQGGTEAFF. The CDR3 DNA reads TGTGCCAGCAAACAAGGGGGCACTGAAGCTTTCTTT.

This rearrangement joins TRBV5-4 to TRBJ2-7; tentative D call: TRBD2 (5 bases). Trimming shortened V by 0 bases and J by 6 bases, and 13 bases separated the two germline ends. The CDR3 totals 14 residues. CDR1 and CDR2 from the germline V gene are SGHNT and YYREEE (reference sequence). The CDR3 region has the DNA TGTGCCAGCAGCTTGGGCTCGGGAAGCGGCGAGCAGTACTTC. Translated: CASSLGSGSGEQYF.

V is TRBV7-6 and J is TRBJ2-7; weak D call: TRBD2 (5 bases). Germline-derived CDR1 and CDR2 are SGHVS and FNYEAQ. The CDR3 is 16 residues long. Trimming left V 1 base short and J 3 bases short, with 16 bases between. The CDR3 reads CASSLGLASWDYEQYF. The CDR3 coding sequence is TGTGCCAGCAGCTTAGGCCTTGCTAGCTGGGACTACGAGCAGTACTTC. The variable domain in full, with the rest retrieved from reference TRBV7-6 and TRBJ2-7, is GAGVSQSPRYKVTKRGQDVALRCDPISGHVSLYWYRQALGQGPEFLTYFNYEAQQDKSGLPNDRFSAERPEGSISTLTIQRTEQRDSAMYRCASSLGLASWDYEQYFGPGTRLTVT.

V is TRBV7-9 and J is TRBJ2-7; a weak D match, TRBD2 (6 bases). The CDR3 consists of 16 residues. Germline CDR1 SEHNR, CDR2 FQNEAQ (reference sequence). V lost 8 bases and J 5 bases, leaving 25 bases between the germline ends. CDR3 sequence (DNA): TGTGCCAGCGGTTCCAAACTAGGGACTTTCTGGCACGAGCAGTACTTC. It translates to CASGSKLGTFWHEQYF.

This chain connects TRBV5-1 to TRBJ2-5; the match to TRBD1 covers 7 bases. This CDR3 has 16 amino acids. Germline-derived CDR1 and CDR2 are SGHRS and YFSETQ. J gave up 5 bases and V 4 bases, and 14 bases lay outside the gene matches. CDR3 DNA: TGCGCCAGCAGCCATCGACAGGGCCTTAACGGGGAGACCCAGTACTTC. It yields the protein CASSHRQGLNGETQYF. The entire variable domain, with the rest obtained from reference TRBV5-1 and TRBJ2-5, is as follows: KAGVTQTPRYLIKTRGQQVTLSCSPISGHRSVSWYQQTPGQGLQFLFEYFSETQRNKGNFPGRFSGRQFSNSRSEMNVSTLELGDSALYLCASSHRQGLNGETQYFGPGTRLLVL.

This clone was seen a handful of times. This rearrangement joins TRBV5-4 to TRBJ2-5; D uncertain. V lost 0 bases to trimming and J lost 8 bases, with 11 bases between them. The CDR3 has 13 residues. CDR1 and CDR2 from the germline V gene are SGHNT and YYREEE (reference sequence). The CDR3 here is CASSLAEVETQYF. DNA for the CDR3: TGTGCCAGCAGCTTGGCCGAGGTTGAAACCCAGTACTTC.

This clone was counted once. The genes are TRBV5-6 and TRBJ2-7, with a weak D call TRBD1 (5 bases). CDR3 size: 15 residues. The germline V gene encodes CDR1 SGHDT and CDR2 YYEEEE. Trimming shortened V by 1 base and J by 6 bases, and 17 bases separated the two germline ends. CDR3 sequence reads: CASSLRGSAPAEQYF. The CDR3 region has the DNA TGTGCCAGCAGCTTGAGGGGCTCGGCGCCGGCCGAGCAGTACTTC.

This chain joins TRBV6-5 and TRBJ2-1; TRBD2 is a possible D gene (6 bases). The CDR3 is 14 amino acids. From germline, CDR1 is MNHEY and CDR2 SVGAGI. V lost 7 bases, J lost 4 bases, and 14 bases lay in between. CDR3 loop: CASTPMGTYNEQFF. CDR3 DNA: TGTGCCAGCACCCCCATGGGGACTTACAATGAGCAGTTCTTC.

CDR3 DNA: TGTGCCAGCAGCCGCGGGCGACCCGGGACAGGGAAACGCGAGCAGTACTTC. Encoded protein: CASSRGRPGTGKREQYF. The genes are TRBV2 and TRBJ2-7; 9 nucleotides agree with TRBD1. Trimming cost V 6 bases and J 6 bases; bases outside gene matches: 18. There are 17 residues in the CDR3. Germline lookup yields CDR1 SNHLY and CDR2 FYNNEI. Variable domain in full (rest from reference TRBV2 and TRBJ2-7): EPEVTQTPSHQVTQMGQEVILRCVPISNHLYFYWYRQILGQKVEFLVSFYNNEISEKSEIFDDQFSVERPDGSNFTLKIRSTKLEDSAMYFCASSRGRPGTGKREQYFGPGTRLTVT.

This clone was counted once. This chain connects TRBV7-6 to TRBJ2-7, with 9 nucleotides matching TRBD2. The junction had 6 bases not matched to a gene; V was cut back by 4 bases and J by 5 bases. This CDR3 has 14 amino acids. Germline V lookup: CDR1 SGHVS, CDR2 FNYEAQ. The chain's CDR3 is CASSSPGLAHEQYF. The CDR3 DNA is TGTGCCAGCAGCTCGCCGGGACTAGCCCACGAGCAGTACTTC. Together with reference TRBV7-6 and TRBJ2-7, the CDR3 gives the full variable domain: GAGVSQSPRYKVTKRGQDVALRCDPISGHVSLYWYRQALGQGPEFLTYFNYEAQQDKSGLPNDRFSAERPEGSISTLTIQRTEQRDSAMYRCASSSPGLAHEQYFGPGTRLTVT.

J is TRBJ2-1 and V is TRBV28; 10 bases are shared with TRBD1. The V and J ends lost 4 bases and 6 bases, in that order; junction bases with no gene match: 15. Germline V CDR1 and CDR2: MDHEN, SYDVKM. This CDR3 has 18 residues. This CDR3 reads CASSSDRGHLYTGNEQFF. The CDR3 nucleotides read TGTGCCAGCAGTTCCGACAGGGGGCATCTCTATACGGGCAATGAGCAGTTCTTC.

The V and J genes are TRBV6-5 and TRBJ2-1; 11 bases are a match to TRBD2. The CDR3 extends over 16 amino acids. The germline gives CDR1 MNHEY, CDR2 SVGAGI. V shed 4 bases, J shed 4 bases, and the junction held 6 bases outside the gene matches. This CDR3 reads CASSSRLAGHYNEQFF. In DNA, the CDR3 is TGTGCCAGCAGTTCACGACTAGCGGGACATTACAATGAGCAGTTCTTC.

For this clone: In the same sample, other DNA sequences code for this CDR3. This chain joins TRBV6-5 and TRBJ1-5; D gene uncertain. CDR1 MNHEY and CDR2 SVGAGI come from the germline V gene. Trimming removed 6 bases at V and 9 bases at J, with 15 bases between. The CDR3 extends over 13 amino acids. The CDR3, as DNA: TGTGCCAGCAGCTACGCGTCCGGCGGGCCCCAGCATTTT. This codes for CASSYASGGPQHF.

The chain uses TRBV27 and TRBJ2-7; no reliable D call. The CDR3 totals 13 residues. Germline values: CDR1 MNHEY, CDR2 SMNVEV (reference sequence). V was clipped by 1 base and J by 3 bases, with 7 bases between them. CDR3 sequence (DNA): TGTGCCAGCAGTTTATTATCCCGCTACGAGCAGTACTTC. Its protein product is CASSLLSRYEQYF.